Below, 10 T cell receptor beta chains from the same sample are listed, as sequenced in a study of blood T cell repertoires in COVID-19. The data were produced by immunoSEQ multiplex PCR, yet TCRdb's version contains in-frame clones alone and is incomplete. In the table there are some 360,000 clones, about 90% of which are singletons. Sequencing input: peripheral blood. The receptors stem from a woman aged 55-69 years with COVID-19, enrolled during active disease.

This sequence joins TRBV27 and TRBJ2-5; the D is unclear. The CDR3 contains 13 residues. V was trimmed by 5 bases and J by 2 bases, leaving 9 bases between them. Germline lookup yields CDR1 MNHEY and CDR2 SMNVEV (reference sequence). The CDR3 bases are TGTGCCAGCAGTCCCCGGAGACAAGAGACCCAGTACTTC. Translation: CASSPRRQETQYF.

V is TRBV5-4 and J is TRBJ1-2; D may be TRBD1 (5 bases). Trimming removed 0 bases from V and 7 bases from J, with 10 bases in between. The germline V gene has CDR1 SGHNT and CDR2 YYREEE (reference sequence). The CDR3 covers 13 residues. The CDR3 coding sequence is TGTGCCAGCAGCTTGGCGGGGGGGGTTGGCTACACCTTC. Translation gives CASSLAGGVGYTF.

The genes are TRBV7-3 and TRBJ2-1, with D tentatively TRBD2 (6 bases). Trimming removed 5 bases from V and 9 bases from J, with 14 bases in between. Germline V gives CDR1 SGHTA, CDR2 FQGTGA. The CDR3 sequence is 13 residues long. The chain's CDR3 is CASSTSRGSEQFF. CDR3 coding DNA: TGTGCCAGCAGCACCTCCCGGGGGAGTGAGCAGTTCTTC.

A word on this clone: This CDR3 is also generated by other DNA sequences in the sample. The chain links TRBV6-5 to TRBJ1-3; D is perhaps TRBD1 (5 bases). Between the trimmed V and J ends, which lost 4 bases and 0 bases, there was a span of 10 bases. From germline, CDR1 is MNHEY and CDR2 SVGAGI. CDR3 length equals 15 residues. CDR3 residues: CASSSDRFSGNTIYF. The CDR3 nucleotides are TGTGCCAGCAGTTCCGACAGATTCTCTGGAAACACCATATATTTT.

The J gene is TRBJ2-7, the V gene TRBV3-1 (or the pseudogene TRBV3-2); D remains ambiguous. In germline, CDR1 is LGHDT, CDR2 YNNKEL (reference sequence). The CDR3 contains 13 residues. V dropped 0 bases and J dropped 6 bases, with 9 bases sitting between them. CDR3 sequence reads: CASSQEPIREQYF. The DNA for the CDR3 is TGTGCCAGCAGCCAAGAGCCTATCCGCGAGCAGTACTTC.

This clone was found once. V is TRBV7-9 and J is TRBJ2-7, with TRBD1 as a possible D gene (6 bases). CDR1 and CDR2 from the germline V gene are SEHNR and FQNEAQ (reference sequence). The CDR3 has 13 residues. Trimming pared 5 bases from V and 1 base from J, leaving 9 bases between. The CDR3 protein is CASSPRGSYEQYF. The CDR3 DNA sequence: TGTGCCAGCAGCCCGAGGGGGTCCTACGAGCAGTACTTC.

This clone was detected a few times. The chain employs TRBV2 and TRBJ2-7, with 9 positions matching TRBD2. The CDR3 sequence is 16 residues long. Germline-derived CDR1 and CDR2 are SNHLY and FYNNEI. V lost 7 bases, J lost 0 bases, and 10 bases stayed unmatched. The CDR3 spells CASTRAGGLGSYEQYF. CDR3 in DNA: TGTGCCAGCACCAGAGCGGGGGGTCTCGGCTCCTACGAGCAGTACTTC.

The chain recombines TRBV9 with TRBJ2-1, with D perhaps matching TRBD2 (5 bases). The CDR3 runs to 12 residues. The V end was cut by 7 bases, the J end by 7 bases, with 12 bases between. From germline, CDR1 is SGDLS and CDR2 YYNGEE. DNA for the CDR3: TGTGCCAGCTCAGCGGAGAGGAATGAGCAGTTCTTC. Translated, it gives CASSAERNEQFF.

This clone was seen only a few times. The chain links TRBV6-2 or TRBV6-3 to TRBJ2-5; 11 bases are shared with TRBD1. The V gene end was trimmed by 2 bases and the J gene end by 5 bases; junction bases not matched to a gene: 7. The CDR3 has 16 amino acids. Germline CDR1 MNHEY, CDR2 SVGEGT. This CDR3 is CASSYPGTGGAETQYF. Written as DNA, the CDR3 is TGTGCCAGCAGTTACCCAGGGACAGGGGGTGCCGAGACCCAGTACTTC.

As DNA, the CDR3 is TGTGCCAGCAGCGAGGGACTCAACTACGAGCAGTACTTC. This encodes CASSEGLNYEQYF. The genes are TRBV6-5 and TRBJ2-7; a weak D match, TRBD2 (6 bases). Germline V gene lookup returns CDR1 MNHEY and CDR2 SVGAGI. CDR3 size: 13 residues. Between the trimmed V and J ends, which lost 6 bases and 3 bases, there was a span of 12 bases.